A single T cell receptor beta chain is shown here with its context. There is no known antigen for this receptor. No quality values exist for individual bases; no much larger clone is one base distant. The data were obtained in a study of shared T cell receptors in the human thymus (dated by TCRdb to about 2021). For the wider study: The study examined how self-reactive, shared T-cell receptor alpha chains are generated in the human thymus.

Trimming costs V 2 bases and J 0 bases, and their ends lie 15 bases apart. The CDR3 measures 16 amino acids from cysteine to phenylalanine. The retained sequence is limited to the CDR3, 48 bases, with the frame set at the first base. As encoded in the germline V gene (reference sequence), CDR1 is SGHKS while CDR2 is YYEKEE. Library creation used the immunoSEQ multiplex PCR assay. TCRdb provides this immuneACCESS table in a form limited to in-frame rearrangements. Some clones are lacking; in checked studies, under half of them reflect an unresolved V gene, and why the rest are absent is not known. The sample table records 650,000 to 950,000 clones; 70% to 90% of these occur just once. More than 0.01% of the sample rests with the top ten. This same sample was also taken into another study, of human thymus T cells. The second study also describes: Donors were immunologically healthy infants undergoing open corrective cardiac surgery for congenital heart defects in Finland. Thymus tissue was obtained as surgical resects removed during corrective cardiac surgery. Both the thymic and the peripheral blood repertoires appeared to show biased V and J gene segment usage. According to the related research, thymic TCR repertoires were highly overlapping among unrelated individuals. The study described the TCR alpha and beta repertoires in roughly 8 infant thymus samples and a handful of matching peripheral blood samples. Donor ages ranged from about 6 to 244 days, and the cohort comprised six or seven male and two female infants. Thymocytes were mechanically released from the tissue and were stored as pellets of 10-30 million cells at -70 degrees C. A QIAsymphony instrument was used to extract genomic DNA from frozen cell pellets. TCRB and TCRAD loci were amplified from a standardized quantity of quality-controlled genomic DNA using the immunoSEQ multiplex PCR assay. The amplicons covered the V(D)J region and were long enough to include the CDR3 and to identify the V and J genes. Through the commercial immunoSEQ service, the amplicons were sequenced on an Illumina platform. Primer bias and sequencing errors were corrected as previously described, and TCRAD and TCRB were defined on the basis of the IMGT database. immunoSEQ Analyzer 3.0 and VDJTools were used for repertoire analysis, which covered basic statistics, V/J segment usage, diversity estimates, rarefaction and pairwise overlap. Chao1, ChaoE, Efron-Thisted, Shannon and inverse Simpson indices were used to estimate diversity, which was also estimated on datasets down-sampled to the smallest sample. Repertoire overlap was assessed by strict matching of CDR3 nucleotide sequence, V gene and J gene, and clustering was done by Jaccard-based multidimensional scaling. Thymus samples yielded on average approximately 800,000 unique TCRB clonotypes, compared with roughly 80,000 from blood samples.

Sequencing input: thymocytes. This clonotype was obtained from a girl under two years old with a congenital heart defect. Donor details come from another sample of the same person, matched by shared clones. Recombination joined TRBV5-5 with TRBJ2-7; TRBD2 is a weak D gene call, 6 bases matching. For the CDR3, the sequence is CASSFPSRESSYEQYF. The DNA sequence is TGTGCCAGCAGCTTTCCATCGCGGGAAAGCTCCTACGAGCAGTACTTC. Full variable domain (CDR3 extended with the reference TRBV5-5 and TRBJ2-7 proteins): DAGVTQSPTHLIKTRGQQVTLRCSPISGHKSVSWYQQVLGQGPQFIFQYYEKEERGRGNFPDRFSARQFPNYSSELNVNALLLGDSALYLCASSFPSRESSYEQYFGPGTRLTVT.